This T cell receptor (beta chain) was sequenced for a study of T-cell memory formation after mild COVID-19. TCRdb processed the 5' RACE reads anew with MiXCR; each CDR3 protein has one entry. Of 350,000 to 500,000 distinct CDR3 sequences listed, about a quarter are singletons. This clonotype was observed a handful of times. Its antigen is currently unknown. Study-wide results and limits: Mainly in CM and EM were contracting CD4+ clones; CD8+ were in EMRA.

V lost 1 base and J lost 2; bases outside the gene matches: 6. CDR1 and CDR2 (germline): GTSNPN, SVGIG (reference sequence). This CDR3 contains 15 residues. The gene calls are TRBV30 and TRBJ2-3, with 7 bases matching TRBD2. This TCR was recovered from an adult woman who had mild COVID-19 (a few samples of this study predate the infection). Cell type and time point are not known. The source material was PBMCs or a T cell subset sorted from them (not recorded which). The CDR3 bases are TGTGCCTGGAGTGGGATAGCGGGTAACACAGATACGCAGTATTTT. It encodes CAWSGIAGNTDTQYF.